These 7 T cell receptor beta chains originate from one sample sequenced in a study of T cell responses to AZD1222 COVID-19 vaccine (dated by TCRdb to the early 2020s). Library creation used the immunoSEQ multiplex PCR assay. TCRdb carries this immuneACCESS record with in-frame sequences only. Its versions omit some clonotypes, under half of them owing to an unresolved V gene in the studies checked, with the rest unexplained. The table for this sample lists around 140,000 clones; 90% of them were counted only once. Together, the top ten hold under 2% of the sample. The time point label on this specimen signifies: baseline before first vaccination. Sequences were derived from peripheral blood, sampled on day 0 of AZD1222 vaccination. The receptors shown here come from an adult in good health.

The V and J genes are TRBV7-2 and TRBJ1-1, with D possibly being TRBD1 (5 bases). Trimming removed 2 bases from V and 0 bases from J, with 10 bases in between. The CDR3 extends over 15 amino acids. The V gene's germline CDR1 is SGHTA and CDR2 FQGNSA. CDR3 sequence (DNA): TGTGCCAGCAGCTTACTTCTGGGGCTGAACACTGAAGCTTTCTTT. Translation: CASSLLLGLNTEAFF.

This clone was recorded only once. V gene TRBV5-1 combines with J gene TRBJ1-1; D is undetermined. CDR1 and CDR2 (germline): SGHRS, YFSETQ. The V end was cut by 0 bases, the J end by 5 bases, with 8 bases between. The CDR3 consists of 13 residues. CDR3 sequence reads: CASSLVAGTEAFF. The CDR3 nucleotides are TGCGCCAGCAGCTTGGTAGCGGGTACTGAAGCTTTCTTT.

The rearrangement uses TRBV6-2 or TRBV6-3 and TRBJ2-7, with D maybe TRBD2 (6 bases). Trimming left V 2 bases short and J 3 bases short, with 17 bases between. The CDR3 totals 16 residues. The germline V gene encodes CDR1 MNHEY and CDR2 SVGEGT. CDR3 sequence reads: CASSYHIAGGFYEQYF. CDR3 sequence (DNA): TGTGCCAGCAGTTACCATATCGCCGGAGGGTTCTACGAGCAGTACTTC.

CDR3 nucleotide sequence: TGCGCCAGCAGCCAAGAGGGGACAGGGGCCTACGAGCAGTACTTC. This codes for CASSQEGTGAYEQYF. The chain links TRBV4-1 to TRBJ2-7; 10 nucleotides line up with TRBD1. This CDR3 is 15 amino acids long. Germline values: CDR1 MGHRA, CDR2 YSYEKL. The V segment lost 0 bases and the J segment 2 bases; nucleotides outside the gene matches: 1.

The V and J genes are TRBV19 and TRBJ1-1, with a weak D call TRBD1 (5 bases). The V end lost 4 bases, the J end lost 2 bases, and 17 bases lay between the germline ends. Germline V gene data show CDR1 as LNHDA and CDR2 as SQIVND (reference sequence). The CDR3 sequence is 16 residues long. CDR3 nucleotide sequence: TGTGCCAGTAGTAGGAAGCGTCGGGGGTCCAACACTGAAGCTTTCTTT. It specifies CASSRKRRGSNTEAFF.

The chain is built from TRBV7-2 and TRBJ1-5, with 8 bases fitting TRBD1. Germline assignment: CDR1 SGHTA and CDR2 FQGNSA. The CDR3 has 14 amino acids. V lost 5 bases and J lost 10; bases outside the gene matches: 10. CDR3 residues: CASSVTGVYHPQHF. The DNA for the CDR3 is TGTGCCAGCAGCGTGACAGGGGTTTACCATCCCCAGCATTTT.

The rearrangement uses TRBV11-2 and TRBJ1-1, with D maybe TRBD1 (5 bases). This CDR3 is 17 amino acids long. V was trimmed by 1 base and J by 3 bases, leaving 18 bases between them. Per the germline V gene, CDR1 is SGHAT and CDR2 is FQNNGV. The CDR3 DNA reads as TGTGCCAGCAGCTTAGTGATGCAGGGTAGACGATACACTGAAGCTTTCTTT. Translation: CASSLVMQGRRYTEAFF.